Each of the 8 T cell receptor beta chains below was sequenced from the same sample in a study of T cell changes during pregnancy in multiple sclerosis. Sequencing used immunoSEQ multiplex PCR; TCRdb keeps in-frame clones, though not all of them. The table lists tens of thousands of clones, about 91% of them singletons, with 0.99% in the top ten. The material sequenced was peripheral blood, taken after pregnancy. The origin of the receptors is a female donor with multiple sclerosis, enrolled in a pregnancy study.

The chain recombines TRBV7-3 with TRBJ2-7; D is perhaps TRBD1 (7 bases). The CDR3 runs 19 residues. Germline loops: CDR1 SGHTA, CDR2 FQGTGA. The ends were cut back, 0 bases at V and 6 bases at J, with 27 bases in the middle. Here the CDR3 DNA reads TGTGCCAGCAGCTTAACATATCGCGGGCGTTCGGAGGGGGCGGGCGAGCAGTACTTC. Protein sequence: CASSLTYRGRSEGAGEQYF.

The sample holds one count of this clone. The V and J genes are TRBV4-3 and TRBJ1-6, with D perhaps TRBD1 (5 bases). In germline, CDR1 is LGHNA, CDR2 YSLEER. The ends were cut back, 0 bases at V and 9 bases at J, with 12 bases in the middle. The CDR3 length is 15 residues. CDR3 sequence: CASSQDAQGGSPLHF. CDR3 sequence (DNA): TGCGCCAGCAGCCAAGATGCGCAGGGCGGTTCACCCCTCCACTTT.

This chain joins TRBV7-9 and TRBJ2-5; TRBD2 aligns across 8 bases. The CDR3 sequence is 17 residues long. CDR1 SEHNR and CDR2 FQNEAQ come from the germline V gene (reference sequence). The V gene end was trimmed by 1 base and the J gene end by 4 bases; junction bases not matched to a gene: 11. In DNA, the CDR3 is TGTGCCAGCAGCTTAGTTGCTGCGGGGGGCCGAGGAGAGACCCAGTACTTC. Translation gives CASSLVAAGGRGETQYF.

J is TRBJ2-2 and V is TRBV4-1; 15 bases map to TRBD2. In germline, CDR1 is MGHRA, CDR2 YSYEKL. V shed 0 bases, J shed 5 bases, and the junction held 4 bases outside the gene matches. The CDR3 extends over 18 amino acids. The DNA for the CDR3 is TGCGCCAGCAGCCAAGAGGGACTAGCGGGGGGCAGTACCGGGGAGCTGTTTTTT. As protein: CASSQEGLAGGSTGELFF.

J is TRBJ1-1 and V is TRBV7-2; D might be TRBD1 (5 bases). V gave up 1 base and J gave up 8 bases, with 14 bases separating them. There are 14 residues in the CDR3. CDR1 is SGHTA, CDR2 FQGNSA, per germline. The CDR3 reads CASSLGGAVTEAFF. The CDR3 coding sequence is TGTGCCAGCAGCTTAGGCGGGGCCGTGACCGAAGCTTTCTTT. The variable domain in full, completed from reference TRBV7-2 and TRBJ1-1, reads GAGVSQSPSNKVTEKGKDVELRCDPISGHTALYWYRQSLGQGLEFLIYFQGNSAPDKSGLPSDRFSAERTGGSVSTLTIQRTQQEDSAVYLCASSLGGAVTEAFFGQGTRLTVV.

V is TRBV2 and J is TRBJ1-2, with D perhaps matching TRBD1 (6 bases). With 1 base removed from V and 7 bases from J, the gap between germline ends came to 13 bases. Germline V gives CDR1 SNHLY, CDR2 FYNNEI. The CDR3 extends over 14 amino acids. The CDR3 loop reads CASSEEMTGLGYTF. Here the CDR3 DNA reads TGTGCCAGCAGTGAAGAGATGACAGGCCTTGGCTACACCTTC.

As concerns this clone: The conserved closing phenylalanine or tryptophan is absent in this CDR3, likely reflecting a read error. It is unclear where the CDR3 begins or ends on the DNA, so no DNA is shown, and the CDR3 is as TCRdb lists it. The V call is TRBV21-1, the J call TRBJ1-5; the D call TRBD1 from the table was never checked on the DNA. TRBV21-1 is a known pseudogene. The CDR3 has 11 amino acids, counting both end residues. This CDR3 reads CASSIRDRGWN.

The chain recombines TRBV9 with TRBJ1-3; the match to TRBD1 covers 8 bases. V gave up 4 bases and J gave up 0 bases; unmatched junction bases: 9. This CDR3 contains 17 residues. From germline, CDR1 is SGDLS and CDR2 YYNGEE. The CDR3 sequence is CASSPRGQGSSGNTIYF. CDR3 DNA sequence: TGTGCCAGCAGCCCTCGAGGACAGGGCAGCTCTGGAAACACCATATATTTT.